The sample holds a few counts of the clone carrying this T cell receptor beta chain. No antigen is known for it. TCRdb re-derived calls from the 5' RACE reads in MiXCR, one entry per CDR3 protein. The sample has 470,000 or so distinct CDR3 sequences; 20% to 25% are singletons. The data were obtained in a study of identical twins. The V and J ends lost 4 bases and 3 bases respectively, with 10 bases between them. This CDR3 has 13 residues. Germline lookup yields CDR1 ENHRY and CDR2 SYGVKD. General study points: Partial confounding of zero-insertion analyses by invariant MAIT and iNKT cells was possible.

The same data also went into a second study, on T cells expressing NK-cell markers.

The specimen was CD4+ T cells sorted from blood. J is TRBJ2-7 and V is TRBV10-3; D gene unclear. This receptor was identified in a woman between 18 and 29 years old in good health. The DNA for the CDR3 is TGTGCCATCAGTGGGAATTCTATCTACGAGCAGTACTTC. Amino acids: CAISGNSIYEQYF.